Given below is one TCR beta chain in context. Generated by immunoSEQ multiplex PCR, the TCRdb table keeps only in-frame clones and is missing some. The repertoire has 120,000 or so clones, more than 90% of them found once; the top ten carry 3.7%. This sample is drawn from a study of blood T cell repertoires in COVID-19. Turning to the study itself: T cells, B-cell-depleted T cells, or PBMCs provided the cDNA or gDNA that served as material.

The CDR3 has 14 amino acids. V lost 9 bases and J lost 0; bases outside the gene matches: 6. The V gene's germline CDR1 is LNHDA and CDR2 SQIVND (reference sequence). Material for sequencing was peripheral blood. The genes are TRBV19 and TRBJ2-3, with 7 bases that match TRBD1. The TCR sequence derives from a man aged 45-65 years with active COVID-19. The CDR3 sequence is CASNPTGSTDTQYF. The DNA of the CDR3 is TGTGCCAGCAACCCGACAGGGAGCACAGATACGCAGTATTTT. The entire variable domain, with the rest obtained from reference TRBV19 and TRBJ2-3, is as follows: DGGITQSPKYLFRKEGQNVTLSCEQNLNHDAMYWYRQDPGQGLRLIYYSQIVNDFQKGDIAEGYSVSREKKESFPLTVTSAQKNPTAFYLCASNPTGSTDTQYFGPGTRLTVL.